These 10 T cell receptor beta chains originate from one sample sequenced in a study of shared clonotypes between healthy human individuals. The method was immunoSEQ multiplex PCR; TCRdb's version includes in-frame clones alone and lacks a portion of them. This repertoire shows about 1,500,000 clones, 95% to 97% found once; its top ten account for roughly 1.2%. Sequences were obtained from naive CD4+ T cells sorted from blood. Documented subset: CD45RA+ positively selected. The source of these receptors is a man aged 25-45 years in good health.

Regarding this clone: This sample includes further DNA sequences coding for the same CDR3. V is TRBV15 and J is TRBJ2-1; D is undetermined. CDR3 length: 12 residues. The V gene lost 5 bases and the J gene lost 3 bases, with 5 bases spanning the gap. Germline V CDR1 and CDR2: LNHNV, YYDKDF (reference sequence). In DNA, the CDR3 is TGTGCCACCAGCGGCGGCTACAATGAGCAGTTCTTC. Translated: CATSGGYNEQFF. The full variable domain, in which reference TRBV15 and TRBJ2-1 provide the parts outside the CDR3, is DAMVIQNPRYQVTQFGKPVTLSCSQTLNHNVMYWYQQKSSQAPKLLFHYYDKDFNNEADTPDNFQSRRPNTSFCFLDIRSPGLGDTAMYLCATSGGYNEQFFGPGTRLTVL.

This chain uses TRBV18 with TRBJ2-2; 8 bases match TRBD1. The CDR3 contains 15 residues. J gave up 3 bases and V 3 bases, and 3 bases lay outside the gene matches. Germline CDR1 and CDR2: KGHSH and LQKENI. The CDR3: CASSPRTGYTGELFF. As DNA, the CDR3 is TGTGCCAGCTCACCCCGGACAGGGTACACCGGGGAGCTGTTTTTT.

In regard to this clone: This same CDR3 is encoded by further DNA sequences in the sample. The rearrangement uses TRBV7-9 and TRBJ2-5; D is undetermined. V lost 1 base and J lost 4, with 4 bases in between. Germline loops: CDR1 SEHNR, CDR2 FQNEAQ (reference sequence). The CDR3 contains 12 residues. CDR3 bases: TGTGCCAGCAGCTTAGTGGGAGAGACCCAGTACTTC. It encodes CASSLVGETQYF.

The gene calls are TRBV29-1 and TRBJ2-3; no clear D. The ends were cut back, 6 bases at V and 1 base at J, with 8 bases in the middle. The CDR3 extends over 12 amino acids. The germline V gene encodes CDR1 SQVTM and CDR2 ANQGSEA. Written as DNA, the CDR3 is TGCAGCGTCGCCCCAGGCACAGATACGCAGTATTTT. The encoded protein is CSVAPGTDTQYF.

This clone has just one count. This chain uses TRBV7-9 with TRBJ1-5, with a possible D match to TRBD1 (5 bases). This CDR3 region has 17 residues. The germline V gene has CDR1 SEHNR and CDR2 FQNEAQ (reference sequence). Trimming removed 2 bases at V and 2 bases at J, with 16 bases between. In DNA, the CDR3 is TGTGCCAGCAGCTTACCCCCCGGAGGGGAAGGCAATCAGCCCCAGCATTTT. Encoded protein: CASSLPPGGEGNQPQHF. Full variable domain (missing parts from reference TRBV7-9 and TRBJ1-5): DTGVSQNPRHKITKRGQNVTFRCDPISEHNRLYWYRQTLGQGPEFLTYFQNEAQLEKSRLLSDRFSAERPKGSFSTLEIQRTEQGDSAMYLCASSLPPGGEGNQPQHFGDGTRLSIL.

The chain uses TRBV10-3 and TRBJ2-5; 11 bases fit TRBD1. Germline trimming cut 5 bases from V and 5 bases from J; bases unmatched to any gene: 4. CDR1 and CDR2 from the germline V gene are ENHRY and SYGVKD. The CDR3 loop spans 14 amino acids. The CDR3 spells CAISWTGGYETQYF. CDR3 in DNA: TGTGCCATCAGTTGGACAGGGGGCTATGAGACCCAGTACTTC.

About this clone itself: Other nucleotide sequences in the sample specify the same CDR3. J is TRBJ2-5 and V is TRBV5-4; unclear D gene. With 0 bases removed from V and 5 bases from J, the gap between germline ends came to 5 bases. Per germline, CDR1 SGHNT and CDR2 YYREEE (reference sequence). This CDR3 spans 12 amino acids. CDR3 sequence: CASSLAGETQYF. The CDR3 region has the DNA TGTGCCAGCAGCTTGGCGGGTGAGACCCAGTACTTC.

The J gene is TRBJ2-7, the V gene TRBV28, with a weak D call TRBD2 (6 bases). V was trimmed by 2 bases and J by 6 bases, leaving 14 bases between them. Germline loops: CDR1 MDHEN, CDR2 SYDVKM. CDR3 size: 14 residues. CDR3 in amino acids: CASSLIAAFLEQYF. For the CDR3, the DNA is TGTGCCAGCAGTTTAATAGCGGCGTTCCTCGAGCAGTACTTC.

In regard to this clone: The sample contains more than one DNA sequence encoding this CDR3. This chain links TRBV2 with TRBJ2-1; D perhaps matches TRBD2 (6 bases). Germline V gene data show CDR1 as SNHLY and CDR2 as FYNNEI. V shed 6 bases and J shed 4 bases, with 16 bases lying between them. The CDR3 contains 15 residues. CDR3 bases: TGTGCCAGCAGGACTAGTGGATCCCCATACAATGAGCAGTTCTTC. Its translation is CASRTSGSPYNEQFF.

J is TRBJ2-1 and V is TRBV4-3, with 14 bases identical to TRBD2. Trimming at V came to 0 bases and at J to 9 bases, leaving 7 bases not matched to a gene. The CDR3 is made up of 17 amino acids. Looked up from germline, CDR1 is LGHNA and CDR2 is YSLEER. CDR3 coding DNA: TGCGCCAGCAGCCAAGAACCCAGACTAGCGGGAGGGCTTGAGCAGTTCTTC. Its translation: CASSQEPRLAGGLEQFF.